This T cell receptor beta chain stems from a study of spatial heterogeneity in lung cancer. Findings and caveats of the study: The appearance of ubiquitous expanded tumor TCRs in blood was greater at resection than follow-up.

Unique molecular identifiers tagged every individual TCR cDNA molecule. TCRdb fed the 5' RACE reads into MiXCR, producing one record per CDR3 protein. The repertoire has over 50,000 distinct CDR3 sequences, 6.3% of them found once; the top ten carry roughly 15%. This clonotype has a handful of counts. Its antigen remains unknown. Stated time point: sample taken at primary tumor resection. The donor population consisted of some 72 patients with untreated, early-stage non-small cell lung cancer. Unsorted tumor, nontumor lung tissue or cryopreserved PBMC supplied the whole RNA. The CDR3 contains 16 residues. V lost 3 bases to trimming and J lost 2 bases; unmatched junction nucleotides: 10. Germline V gene data show CDR1 as DFQATT and CDR2 as SNEGSKA (reference sequence).

The chain couples TRBV20-1 to TRBJ2-3; TRBD1 matches at 8 bases. The sequence derives from a female donor with early-stage non-small cell lung cancer. Sequencing was performed on PBMCs, taken at surgery. CDR3 loop: CSASSTSGQATDTQYF. In nucleotides, the CDR3 is TGCAGTGCTAGTTCTACCTCGGGACAGGCCACAGATACGCAGTATTTT.